The clone carrying this T cell receptor (beta chain) was counted between two and nine times. CDR3 length: 16 amino acids. Germline loops: CDR1 DFQATT, CDR2 SNEGSKA (reference sequence). V lost 0 bases and J lost 2, with 11 bases in between. PCR was performed a second time for roughly 7 to 11 cycles using a sample-barcoded 5' primer and a J-beta primer mix. TCRdb called the 5' RACE reads again in MiXCR, with one record for every CDR3 protein. The repertoire includes approximately 780,000 distinct CDR3 sequences, roughly 25% of them detected once, and less than 3.5% sits in the top ten. This entry belongs to a study of blood T cells in healthy people across ages. The same data also went into a second study, on T cells of mothers and their children.

This chain joins TRBV20-1 and TRBJ2-6; D perhaps matches TRBD1 (6 bases). The source material was blood. This clonotype was sampled from a boy aged 5-17 years in good health. The CDR3 loop reads CSARDPQGTGANVLTF. The DNA for the CDR3 is TGCAGTGCTAGAGATCCTCAGGGGACTGGGGCCAACGTCCTGACTTTC.